The T cell receptor beta chain under discussion was sequenced for a study of blood T cell repertoires in COVID-19. For the study at large: Collection of acute and convalescent COVID-19 samples took place in the United States, Italy and Spain. The cDNA or gDNA used as material had been derived from T cells, B-cell-depleted T cells, or PBMCs.

This clone appeared once. CDR1 and CDR2 from the germline V gene are MNHEY and SVGAGI. This CDR3 spans 14 amino acids. V dropped 6 bases and J dropped 5; count of bases not matched to a gene: 8. Original analysis: Amplifying reference gene primers gave estimates of nucleated cell counts. Measured with immunoSEQ multiplex PCR; TCRdb has only the in-frame clones, and not every one. From that table come the V and J calls and clone size; the DNA was used to work out D and trimming. Of some 510,000 clones listed, around 89% are singletons. The sample was PBMCs or T cells enriched from blood (not recorded which). The chain carries TRBV6-5 and TRBJ2-7; the match to TRBD1 covers 9 bases. The receptor comes from a woman aged 40 to 50 who had recovered from COVID-19. Written as DNA, the CDR3 is TGTGCCAGCAGACCGGGACAGGGTACGGACGAGCAGTACTTC. Translating gives CASRPGQGTDEQYF.